This T cell receptor (beta chain) was retrieved from a study of blood T cell repertoires in COVID-19. Study information: Whether acute or convalescent, the COVID-19 samples came from the United States, Italy and Spain.

Germline CDR1 SGHTA, CDR2 FQGNSA. The CDR3 consists of 15 residues. Trimming shortened V by 4 bases and J by 3 bases, and 13 bases separated the two germline ends. Participants were aged about 18 to 90 years, lived in over 20 US areas, and enrolled virtually. Participants were placed into cohorts based on the clinical history they reported. Clones were read by immunoSEQ multiplex PCR, and TCRdb kept only the in-frame ones, dropping some. The table records about 500,000 clones, about 85% of them present only once. Sequencing input: PBMCs or T cells enriched from blood (not recorded which). The chain carries TRBV7-2 and TRBJ1-5, with D maybe TRBD1 (6 bases). This TCR was recovered from a woman between 18 and 29 years old who had recovered from COVID-19. The CDR3 DNA reads as TGTGCCAGCAGCTACAACGCAGGGGACAATCAGCCCCAGCATTTT. Its protein product is CASSYNAGDNQPQHF. The entire variable domain, with the rest obtained from reference TRBV7-2 and TRBJ1-5, is as follows: GAGVSQSPSNKVTEKGKDVELRCDPISGHTALYWYRQSLGQGLEFLIYFQGNSAPDKSGLPSDRFSAERTGGSVSTLTIQRTQQEDSAVYLCASSYNAGDNQPQHFGDGTRLSIL.